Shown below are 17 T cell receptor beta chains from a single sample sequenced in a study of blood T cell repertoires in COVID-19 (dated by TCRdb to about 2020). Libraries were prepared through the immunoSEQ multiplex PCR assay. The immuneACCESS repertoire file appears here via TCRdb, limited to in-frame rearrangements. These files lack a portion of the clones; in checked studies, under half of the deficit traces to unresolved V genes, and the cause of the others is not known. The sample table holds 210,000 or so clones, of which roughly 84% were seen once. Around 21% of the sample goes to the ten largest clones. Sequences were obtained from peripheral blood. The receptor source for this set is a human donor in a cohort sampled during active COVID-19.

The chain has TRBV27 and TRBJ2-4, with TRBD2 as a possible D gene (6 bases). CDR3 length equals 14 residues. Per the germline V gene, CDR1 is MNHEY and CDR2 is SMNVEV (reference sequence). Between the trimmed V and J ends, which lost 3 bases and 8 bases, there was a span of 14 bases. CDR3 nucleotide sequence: TGTGCCAGCAGTTTGAGGGGAGGATGGGACATTCAGTACTTC. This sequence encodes CASSLRGGWDIQYF.

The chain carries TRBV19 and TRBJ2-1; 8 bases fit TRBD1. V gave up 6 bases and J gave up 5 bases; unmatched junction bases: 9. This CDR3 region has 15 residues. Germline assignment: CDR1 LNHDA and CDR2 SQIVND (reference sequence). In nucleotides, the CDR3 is TGTGCCAGTAGGGAAACCGGGACAGGTAACAATGAGCAGTTCTTC. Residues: CASRETGTGNNEQFF.

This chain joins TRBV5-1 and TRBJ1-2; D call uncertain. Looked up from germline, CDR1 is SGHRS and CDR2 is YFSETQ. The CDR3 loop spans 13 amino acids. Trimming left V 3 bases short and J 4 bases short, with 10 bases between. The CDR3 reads CASSSARSYGYTF. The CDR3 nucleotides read TGCGCCAGCAGCTCGGCCAGGTCCTATGGCTACACCTTC.

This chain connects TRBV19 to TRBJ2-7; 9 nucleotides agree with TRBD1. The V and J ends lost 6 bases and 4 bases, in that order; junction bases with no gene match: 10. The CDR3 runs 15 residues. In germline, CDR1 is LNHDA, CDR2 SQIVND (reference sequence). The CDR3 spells CASSPGQGTGYEQYF. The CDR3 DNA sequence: TGTGCCAGTAGCCCCGGACAGGGGACGGGGTACGAGCAGTACTTC.

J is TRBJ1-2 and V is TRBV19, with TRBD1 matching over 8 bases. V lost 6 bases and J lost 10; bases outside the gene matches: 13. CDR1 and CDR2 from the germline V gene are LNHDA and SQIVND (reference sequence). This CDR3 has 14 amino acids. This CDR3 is CASSAGQDGFVYTF. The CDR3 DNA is TGTGCCAGTAGCGCGGGACAGGACGGATTTGTCTACACCTTC.

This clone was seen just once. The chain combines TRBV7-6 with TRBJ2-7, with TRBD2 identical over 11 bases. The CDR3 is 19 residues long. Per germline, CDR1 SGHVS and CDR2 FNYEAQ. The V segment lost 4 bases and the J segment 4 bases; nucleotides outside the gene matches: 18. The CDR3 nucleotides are TGTGCCAGCAGCTCCCTCTTTTTCCCTAAACTAGCGGGAGAATACGAGCAGTACTTC. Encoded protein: CASSSLFFPKLAGEYEQYF.

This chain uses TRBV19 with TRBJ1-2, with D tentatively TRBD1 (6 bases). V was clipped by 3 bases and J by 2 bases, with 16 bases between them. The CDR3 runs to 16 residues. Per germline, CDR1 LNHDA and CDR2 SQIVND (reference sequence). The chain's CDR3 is CASSIMGALGNYGYTF. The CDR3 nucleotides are TGTGCCAGTAGTATTATGGGGGCGTTAGGCAACTATGGCTACACCTTC.

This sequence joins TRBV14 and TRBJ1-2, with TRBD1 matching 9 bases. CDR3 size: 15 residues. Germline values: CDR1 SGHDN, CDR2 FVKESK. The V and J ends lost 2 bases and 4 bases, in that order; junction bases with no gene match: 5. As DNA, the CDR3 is TGTGCCAGCAGCCAACAAACAGGGGGCGGCTATGGCTACACCTTC. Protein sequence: CASSQQTGGGYGYTF.

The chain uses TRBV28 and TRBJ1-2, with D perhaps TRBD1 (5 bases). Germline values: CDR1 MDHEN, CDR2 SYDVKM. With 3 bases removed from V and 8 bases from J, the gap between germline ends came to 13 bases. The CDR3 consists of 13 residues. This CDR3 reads CASSFIRVGGYTF. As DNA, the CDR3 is TGTGCCAGCAGTTTTATCAGGGTCGGGGGCTACACCTTC.

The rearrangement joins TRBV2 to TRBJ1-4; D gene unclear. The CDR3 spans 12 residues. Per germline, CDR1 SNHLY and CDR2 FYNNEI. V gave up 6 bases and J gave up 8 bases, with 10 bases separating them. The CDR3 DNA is TGTGCCAGCAGGGGAGATCCGGAAAAACTGTTTTTT. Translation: CASRGDPEKLFF.

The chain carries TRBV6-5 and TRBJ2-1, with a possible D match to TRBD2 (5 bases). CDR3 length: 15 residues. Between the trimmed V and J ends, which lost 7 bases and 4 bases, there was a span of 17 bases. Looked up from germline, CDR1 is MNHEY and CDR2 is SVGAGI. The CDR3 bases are TGTGCCAGCAAACGGACCGGGAACAGTTACAATGAGCAGTTCTTC. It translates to CASKRTGNSYNEQFF.

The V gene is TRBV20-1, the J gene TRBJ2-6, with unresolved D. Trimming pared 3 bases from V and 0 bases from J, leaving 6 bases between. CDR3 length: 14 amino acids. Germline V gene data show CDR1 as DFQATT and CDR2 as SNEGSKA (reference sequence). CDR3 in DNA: TGCAGTGCTAGTCGTCGCTCTGGGGCCAACGTCCTGACTTTC. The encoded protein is CSASRRSGANVLTF.

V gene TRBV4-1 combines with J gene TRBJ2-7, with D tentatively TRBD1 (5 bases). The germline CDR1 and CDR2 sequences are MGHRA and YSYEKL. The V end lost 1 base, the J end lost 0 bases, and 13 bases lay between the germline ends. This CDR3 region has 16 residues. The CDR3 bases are TGCGCCAGCAGCCAAGGGGTTGGACAAAGCTCCTACGAGCAGTACTTC. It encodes CASSQGVGQSSYEQYF.

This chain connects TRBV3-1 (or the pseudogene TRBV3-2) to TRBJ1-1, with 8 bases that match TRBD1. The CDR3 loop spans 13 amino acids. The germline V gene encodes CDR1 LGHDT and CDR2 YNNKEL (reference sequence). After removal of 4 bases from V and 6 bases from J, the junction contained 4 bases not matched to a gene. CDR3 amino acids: CASSRNRGAEAFF. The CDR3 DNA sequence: TGTGCCAGCAGCCGGAACAGGGGGGCTGAAGCTTTCTTT.

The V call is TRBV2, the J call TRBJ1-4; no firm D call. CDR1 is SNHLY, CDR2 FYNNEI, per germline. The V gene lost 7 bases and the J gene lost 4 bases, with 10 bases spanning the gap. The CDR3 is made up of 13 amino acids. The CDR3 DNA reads TGTGCCAGCACAGATTTTCATAATGAAAAACTGTTTTTT. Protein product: CASTDFHNEKLFF.

The CDR3 DNA reads TGTGCCAGTAGTATTCTCGTATTCGGGATCCATGAGCAGTTCTTC. Translating it yields CASSILVFGIHEQFF. The chain joins TRBV19 to TRBJ2-1; TRBD2 is a possible D gene (5 bases). Germline values: CDR1 LNHDA, CDR2 SQIVND (reference sequence). With 3 bases removed from V and 8 bases from J, the gap between germline ends came to 17 bases. The CDR3 has 15 residues.

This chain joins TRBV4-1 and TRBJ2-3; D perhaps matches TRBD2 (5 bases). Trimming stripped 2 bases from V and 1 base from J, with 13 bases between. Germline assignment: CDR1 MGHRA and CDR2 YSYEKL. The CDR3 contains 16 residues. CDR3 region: CASSQIRGAGTDTQYF. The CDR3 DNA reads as TGCGCCAGCAGCCAAATACGCGGAGCGGGCACAGATACGCAGTATTTT.